A selection of T cell receptor beta chains follows, all from one sample in a study of T cell repertoires in cytomegalovirus infection. MiXCR, run by TCRdb on the reads, gives a single entry per CDR3 protein. The sample lists approximately 700,000 distinct CDR3 sequences; roughly a third were seen once. The sample taken for sequencing was PBMCs. Receptor source: a human donor in good health (CMV status not recorded). Some clones in this sample may be carry-over from other donors' samples. Each CDR3 is given with its conserved first and last residue. The D gene is left open where the match is weak. Not all rows give a size; the values are once, few, many and, for expanded clones, a class.

NA,TRBV6-1,TRBJ2-4,TRBD1,CASSTDRGGSNNIQYF,TGTGCCAGCAGCACCGACAGGGGTGGTTCCAACAACATTCAGTACTTC
many,TRBV4-1,TRBJ2-3,NA,CASSQDGASSDTQYF,TGCGCCAGCAGCCAAGATGGTGCCTCGTCAGATACGCAGTATTTT
few,TRBV5-5,TRBJ2-7,TRBD1,CASRGQFRDEQYF,TGTGCCAGCAGGGGACAGTTTCGCGACGAGCAGTACTTC
few,TRBV27,TRBJ2-7,NA,CASSFANRGKEQYF,TGTGCCAGCAGTTTCGCGAACCGGGGTAAGGAGCAGTACTTC
NA,TRBV7-9,TRBJ2-7,TRBD1,CASSPGQGGNEQYF,TGTGCCAGCAGCCCCGGACAGGGGGGTAACGAGCAGTACTTC
few,TRBV7-2,TRBJ2-1,NA,CASSLGFWGNHEQFF,TGTGCCAGCAGCTTAGGGTTCTGGGGTAACCATGAGCAGTTCTTC
few,TRBV4-2,TRBJ1-3,NA,CASSQRVGPGGNTIYF,TGTGCCAGCAGCCAACGAGTCGGACCTGGGGGAAACACCATATATTTT
NA,TRBV28,TRBJ1-2,NA,CASSLVGAPWGYTF,TGTGCCAGCAGTTTAGTGGGGGCGCCCTGGGGCTACACCTTC
NA,TRBV10-2,TRBJ1-4,TRBD1,CASRTTGTVNEKLFF,TGCGCCAGCAGAACGACCGGGACAGTGAATGAAAAACTGTTTTTT
few,TRBV20-1,TRBJ1-2,NA,CSAIGTLSYTF,TGCAGTGCGATAGGGACTCTTAGCTACACCTTC
NA,TRBV5-1,TRBJ1-3,NA,CASSLGQAAGNTIYF,TGCGCCAGCAGCTTGGGACAGGCGGCCGGAAACACCATATATTTT
NA,TRBV10-3,TRBJ2-4,TRBD1,CAISDQEGQGNGLAKNIQYF,TGTGCCATCAGTGACCAAGAGGGACAGGGTAACGGACTAGCCAAAAACATTCAGTACTTC
NA,TRBV5-1,TRBJ2-3,NA,CASSPLPVDNTQYF,TGCGCCAGCAGCCCCTTACCGGTGGACAATACGCAGTATTTT
NA,TRBV6-1,TRBJ1-1,NA,CASSDAVRGGTEAFF,TGTGCCAGCAGTGACGCCGTTCGGGGGGGGACTGAAGCTTTCTTT
once,TRBV14,TRBJ2-1,TRBD2,CASSQDRSGRYYNEQFF,TGTGCCAGCAGCCAAGATAGAAGCGGGAGGTACTACAATGAGCAGTTCTTC
many,TRBV6-1,TRBJ1-2,TRBD1,CASMARGRNGYTF,TGTGCCAGCATGGCAAGGGGGCGGAATGGCTACACCTTC
few,TRBV7-6,TRBJ2-4,TRBD2,CASSLGPAGGANIQYF,TGTGCCAGCAGCTTAGGACCGGCGGGAGGGGCAAACATTCAGTACTTC
NA,TRBV5-6,TRBJ2-1,TRBD1,CASCWTGSNEQFF,TGTGCCAGCTGTTGGACAGGCTCCAATGAGCAGTTCTTC
few,TRBV7-9,TRBJ2-1,NA,CASSFRGAKSYNEQFF,TGTGCCAGCAGCTTTCGCGGGGCTAAGTCCTACAATGAGCAGTTCTTC
few,TRBV7-6,TRBJ2-5,NA,CASSQLAPQLQGETQYF,TGTGCCAGCAGCCAACTCGCCCCCCAGCTCCAAGGGGAGACCCAGTACTTC
NA,TRBV10-3,TRBJ1-5,TRBD1,CANRDRDNQPQHF,TGTGCCAACCGGGACAGGGACAATCAGCCCCAGCATTTT
NA,TRBV18,TRBJ2-7,NA,CASSPPSREPYEQYF,TGTGCCAGCTCACCACCGTCCAGGGAACCCTACGAGCAGTACTTC
NA,TRBV15,TRBJ2-4,NA,CATSRATANLAKNIQYF,TGTGCCACCAGCAGAGCAACAGCCAATTTAGCCAAAAACATTCAGTACTTC
few,TRBV27,TRBJ1-2,NA,CASSSFYILTGQNYGYTF,TGTGCCAGCAGTTCCTTCTACATCCTGACAGGCCAAAACTATGGCTACACCTTC
few,TRBV28,TRBJ2-2,TRBD2,CASSATSGGYSNTGELFF,TGTGCCAGCAGTGCGACTAGCGGGGGGTACTCGAACACCGGGGAGCTGTTTTTT
NA,TRBV4-1,TRBJ2-3,NA,CASSQSPHGSTDTQYF,TGCGCCAGCAGCCAATCCCCGCATGGTAGCACAGATACGCAGTATTTT
NA,TRBV28,TRBJ2-7,TRBD1,CASSFGTGVHEQYF,TGTGCCAGCAGTTTCGGGACAGGGGTGCACGAGCAGTACTTC
NA,TRBV6-5,TRBJ2-6,TRBD2,CATKKGGVIAGANVLTF,TGTGCCACCAAAAAGGGAGGGGTGATCGCTGGGGCCAACGTCCTGACTTTC
NA,TRBV4-1,TRBJ1-2,NA,CASSPSPPNLGGYTF,TGCGCCAGCAGCCCCAGCCCTCCCAACTTGGGCGGCTACACCTTC
NA,TRBV20-1,TRBJ2-1,TRBD2,CSASPLLAGGLIVSYEQFF,TGCAGTGCTAGTCCCTTATTAGCGGGAGGGCTTATAGTTAGCTATGAGCAGTTCTTC
NA,TRBV15,TRBJ1-2,NA,CATSRAGRNGNGYTF,TGTGCCACCAGCAGAGCAGGGCGGAATGGAAATGGCTACACCTTC
few,TRBV7-6,TRBJ2-7,NA,CASSPRTAYLHREQYF,TGTGCCAGCAGCCCCCGGACAGCTTACCTTCATCGCGAGCAGTACTTC
NA,TRBV4-1,TRBJ1-2,TRBD1,CASSPDRVRPGSTF,TGCGCCAGCAGCCCGGACAGGGTTCGGCCTGGCTCCACCTTC
NA,TRBV7-3,TRBJ1-1,NA,CASSSQANTEAFF,TGTGCCAGCAGCTCACAGGCTAACACTGAAGCTTTCTTT
many,TRBV12-3/TRBV12-4,TRBJ2-6,TRBD1,CASSPDRAGANVLTF,TGTGCCAGCAGTCCCGACAGGGCTGGGGCCAACGTCCTGACTTTC
NA,TRBV27,TRBJ2-1,TRBD1,CASSLDRALGQFF,TGTGCCAGCAGTCTAGACAGGGCGCTAGGACAGTTCTTC
NA,TRBV11-2,TRBJ2-7,NA,CASSWGPRGYEHYF,TGTGCCAGCAGCTGGGGACCTCGGGGCTACGAGCATTACTTC
many,TRBV7-6,TRBJ2-3,TRBD1,CASSQGQGATDTQYF,TGTGCCAGCAGTCAGGGACAGGGGGCAACAGATACGCAGTATTTT
many,TRBV7-2,TRBJ2-1,TRBD2,CASSLGLAGRWGNEQFF,TGTGCCAGCAGCTTGGGACTAGCGGGACGTTGGGGCAATGAGCAGTTCTTC
NA,TRBV5-4,TRBJ2-7,NA,CASSSVGDYEQYF,TGTGCCAGCAGCTCTGTTGGGGACTACGAGCAGTACTTC
NA,TRBV7-2,TRBJ1-5,NA,CASSLASNNQPQHF,TGTGCCAGCAGCTTAGCGAGCAACAATCAGCCCCAGCATTTT
NA,TRBV7-2,TRBJ1-2,TRBD1,CASSSFPGQGSYGSTF,TGTGCAAGCAGCTCCTTCCCGGGACAGGGATCCTATGGCTCCACCTTC
few,TRBV4-2,TRBJ2-2,TRBD1,CASSRAHQKRQGSYTGELFF,TGTGCCAGCAGCCGCGCCCACCAAAAGAGACAGGGGAGTTACACCGGGGAGCTGTTTTTT
few,TRBV7-9,TRBJ2-1,TRBD2,CASSPAWGGGSYNEQFF,TGTGCCAGCAGCCCTGCTTGGGGGGGGGGCTCCTACAATGAGCAGTTCTTC
NA,TRBV4-1,TRBJ2-7,NA,CASSQDFPESSYEQYF,TGCGCCAGCAGCCAAGATTTTCCTGAAAGCTCCTACGAGCAGTACTTC
NA,TRBV19,TRBJ1-2,NA,CASSLVGGGPTGYTF,TGTGCCAGTAGTCTTGTGGGGGGCGGACCCACGGGCTACACCTTC
NA,TRBV6-1,TRBJ2-6,NA,CASRLYFRGANVLTF,TGTGCCAGCAGGTTGTACTTTAGGGGGGCCAACGTCCTGACTTTC
few,TRBV12-3/TRBV12-4,TRBJ2-7,NA,CASSLGGYVLNEQYF,TGTGCCAGCAGTTTGGGGGGCTACGTTCTCAACGAGCAGTACTTC
NA,TRBV30,TRBJ2-3,NA,CAWSATGLGTDTQYF,TGTGCCTGGAGCGCGACGGGTTTGGGCACAGATACGCAGTATTTT
NA,TRBV12-3/TRBV12-4,TRBJ1-2,TRBD1,CASSTQGDPPRSGYTF,TGTGCCAGCAGTACACAGGGGGACCCCCCCCGTTCTGGCTACACCTTC
NA,TRBV12-5,TRBJ2-1,NA,CASATFGLNEQFF,TGTGCTAGTGCCACTTTTGGCCTTAATGAGCAGTTCTTC
NA,TRBV12-3/TRBV12-4,TRBJ2-7,NA,CASSLDPDEQYF,TGTGCCAGCAGTTTAGATCCGGACGAGCAGTACTTC
few,TRBV10-2,TRBJ2-5,TRBD1,CASNDRGPKETQYF,TGCGCCAGCAATGACAGGGGGCCCAAAGAGACCCAGTACTTC
NA,TRBV6-5,TRBJ1-5,TRBD1,CASRAQGPSNQPQHF,TGTGCCAGCAGAGCACAGGGGCCGAGCAATCAGCCCCAGCATTTT
few,TRBV24-1,TRBJ2-3,TRBD2,CATSDVLAGGGDTQYF,TGTGCCACCAGTGATGTTCTAGCGGGAGGAGGAGATACGCAGTATTTT
NA,TRBV7-2,TRBJ2-1,TRBD1,CASSLETGVYNEQFF,TGTGCCAGCAGCTTAGAGACAGGGGTCTACAATGAGCAGTTCTTC
NA,TRBV7-9,TRBJ2-7,NA,CPSSDRARGAYEQYF,TGTCCCAGCAGCGATCGGGCCAGGGGGGCCTACGAGCAGTACTTC
few,TRBV4-1,TRBJ1-5,TRBD1,CASSPDRGLNQPQHF,TGCGCCAGCAGCCCCGACAGGGGACTGAATCAGCCCCAGCATTTT
many,TRBV7-9,TRBJ1-2,TRBD1,CASSLALGTANYGYTF,TGTGCCAGCAGCTTAGCGCTTGGGACAGCTAACTATGGCTACACCTTC